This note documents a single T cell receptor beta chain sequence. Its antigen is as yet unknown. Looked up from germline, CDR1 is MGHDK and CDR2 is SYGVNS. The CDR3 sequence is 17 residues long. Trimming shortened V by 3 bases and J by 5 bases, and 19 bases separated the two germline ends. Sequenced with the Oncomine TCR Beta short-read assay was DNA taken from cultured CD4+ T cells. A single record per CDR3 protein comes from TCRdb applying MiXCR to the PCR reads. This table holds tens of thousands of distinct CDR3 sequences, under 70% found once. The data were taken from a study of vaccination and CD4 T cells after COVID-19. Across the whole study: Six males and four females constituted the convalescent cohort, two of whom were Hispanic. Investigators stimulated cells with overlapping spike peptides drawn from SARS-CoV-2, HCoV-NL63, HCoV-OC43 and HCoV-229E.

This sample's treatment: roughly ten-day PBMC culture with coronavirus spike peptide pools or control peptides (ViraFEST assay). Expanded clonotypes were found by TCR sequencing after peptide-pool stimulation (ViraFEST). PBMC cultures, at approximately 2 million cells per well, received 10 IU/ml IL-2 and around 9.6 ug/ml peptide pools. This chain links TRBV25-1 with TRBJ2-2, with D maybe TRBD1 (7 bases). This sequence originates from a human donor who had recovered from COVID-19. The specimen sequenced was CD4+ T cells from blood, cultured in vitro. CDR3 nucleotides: TGTGCCAGCAGTGATTACCCGGGAGCAGGGGGAACCGGGGAGCTGTTTTTT. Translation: CASSDYPGAGGTGELFF.